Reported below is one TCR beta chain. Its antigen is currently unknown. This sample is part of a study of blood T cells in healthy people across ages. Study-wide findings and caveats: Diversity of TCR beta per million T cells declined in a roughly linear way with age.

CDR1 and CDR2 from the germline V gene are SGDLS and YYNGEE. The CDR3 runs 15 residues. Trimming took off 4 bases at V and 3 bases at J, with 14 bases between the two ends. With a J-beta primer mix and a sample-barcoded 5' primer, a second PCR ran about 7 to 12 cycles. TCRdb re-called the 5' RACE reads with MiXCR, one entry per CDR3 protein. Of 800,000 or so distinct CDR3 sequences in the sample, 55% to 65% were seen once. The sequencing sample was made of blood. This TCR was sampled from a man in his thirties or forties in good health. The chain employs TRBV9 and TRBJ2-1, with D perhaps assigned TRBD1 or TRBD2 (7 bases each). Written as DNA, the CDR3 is TGTGCCAGCAGCTCAGGGGGGGGGATCTACAATGAGCAGTTCTTC. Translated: CASSSGGGIYNEQFF.